What follows are 30 T cell receptor beta chains derived from one specimen sequenced in a study of patients and donors after allogeneic stem cell transplantation. One entry per CDR3 protein results from TCRdb running MiXCR on the RT-PCR reads. The table includes roughly 140,000 distinct CDR3 sequences, about 40% detected once. Sequenced sample: blood, either unsorted or a sorted T cell fraction (not recorded which). These TCRs come from a human donor who was either an allogeneic HSCT recipient or a stem cell or donor lymphocyte infusion donor (not recorded which). It is not recorded whose cells these are; they may come from a transplant donor.

This clonotype was detected only a few times. The chain carries TRBV6-5 and TRBJ1-6; 9 bases are shared with TRBD1. Germline V CDR1 and CDR2: MNHEY, SVGAGI. V dropped 6 bases and J dropped 7; count of bases not matched to a gene: 10. The CDR3 length is 16 residues. The CDR3 bases are TGTGCCAGCAGAACCTCCGCCGGGACAGGGAATTCACCCCTCCACTTT. It specifies CASRTSAGTGNSPLHF.

The chain recombines TRBV5-8 with TRBJ2-1, with 13 bases aligning to TRBD2. The V and J ends lost 0 bases and 8 bases, in that order; junction bases with no gene match: 8. Per the germline V gene, CDR1 is SGHTS and CDR2 is YDEGEE. CDR3 length equals 17 residues. CDR3 DNA: TGTGCCAGCAGCTTGGCCTCGACTAGCGGGGGGATTGATGAGCAGTTCTTC. Residues: CASSLASTSGGIDEQFF.

V is TRBV4-2 and J is TRBJ2-7; a weak D match, TRBD2 (6 bases). Germline V CDR1 and CDR2: LGHNA, YNFKEQ. This CDR3 is built from 14 residues. The germline V and J ends were trimmed by 3 bases and 0 bases, with 9 bases remaining between them. CDR3 sequence (DNA): TGTGCCAGCAGCCACCGGGGGACCTCCTACGAGCAGTACTTC. This gives the protein CASSHRGTSYEQYF.

The gene calls are TRBV6-5 and TRBJ1-4, with 9 bases lining up with TRBD1. This CDR3 has 15 amino acids. Trimming at V came to 6 bases and at J to 7 bases, leaving 9 bases not matched to a gene. Germline lookup yields CDR1 MNHEY and CDR2 SVGAGI. The CDR3 DNA sequence: TGTGCCAGCAGCCTACGAGGGGACAGGGCTGAAAAACTGTTTTTT. This encodes CASSLRGDRAEKLFF.

The chain combines TRBV6-5 with TRBJ2-7; no clear D. The V end lost 5 bases, the J end lost 0 bases, and 5 bases lay between the germline ends. The V gene's germline CDR1 is MNHEY and CDR2 SVGAGI. The CDR3 length is 12 residues. Here the CDR3 reads CASSPNSYEQYF. CDR3 coding DNA: TGTGCCAGCAGTCCTAACTCCTACGAGCAGTACTTC.

The genes are TRBV7-3 and TRBJ1-5; no reliable D call. The V gene's germline CDR1 is SGHTA and CDR2 FQGTGA. This CDR3 comprises 12 residues. Between the trimmed V and J ends, which lost 5 bases and 6 bases, there was a span of 8 bases. The CDR3 spells CASSPNGQPQHF. The CDR3 DNA sequence: TGTGCCAGCAGCCCAAACGGTCAGCCCCAGCATTTT. Full variable domain (remainder filled in from reference TRBV7-3 and TRBJ1-5): GAGVSQTPSNKVTEKGKYVELRCDPISGHTALYWYRQSLGQGPEFLIYFQGTGAADDSGLPNDRFFAVRPEGSVSTLKIQRTERGDSAVYLCASSPNGQPQHFGDGTRLSIL.

The chain joins TRBV12-3 or TRBV12-4 to TRBJ2-3; 10 bases are a match to TRBD1. The trim removed 7 bases at V and 7 bases at J, leaving 8 bases unmatched. CDR3 length: 14 amino acids. The CDR3 region has the DNA TGTGCCAGCACCCTGACAGGGGGCTGGTATACGCAGTATTTT. This gives the protein CASTLTGGWYTQYF.

The chain uses TRBV20-1 and TRBJ1-2; TRBD1 matches 7 bases. Trimming at V came to 1 base and at J to 4 bases, leaving 6 bases not matched to a gene. The germline V gene encodes CDR1 DFQATT and CDR2 SNEGSKA (reference sequence). There are 14 residues in the CDR3. CDR3 in amino acids: CSARARTGSYGYTF. The CDR3 DNA reads as TGCAGTGCTAGAGCCCGGACAGGAAGCTATGGCTACACCTTC.

The chain has TRBV5-1 and TRBJ1-5; TRBD1 is a possible D gene (6 bases). V was trimmed by 1 base and J by 4 bases, leaving 12 bases between them. Germline V lookup: CDR1 SGHRS, CDR2 YFSETQ. CDR3 length: 15 residues. CDR3 loop: CASSLLGARNQPQHF. CDR3 nucleotide sequence: TGCGCCAGCAGCTTGTTGGGGGCGCGGAATCAGCCCCAGCATTTT.

The V gene is TRBV15, the J gene TRBJ1-2; the D is unclear. The CDR3 totals 13 residues. Trimming cost V 1 base and J 6 bases, with 9 bases left between them. CDR1 is LNHNV and CDR2 is YYDKDF in the germline V gene (reference sequence). In DNA form, the CDR3 reads TGTGCCACCAGCAGAGTACGGCGAGATGGCTACACCTTC. It encodes CATSRVRRDGYTF.

This clonotype was counted many times. The genes are TRBV5-1 and TRBJ1-2, with D tentatively TRBD1 (5 bases). V gave up 4 bases and J gave up 8 bases, with 12 bases separating them. The CDR3 sequence is 12 residues long. The germline V gene has CDR1 SGHRS and CDR2 YFSETQ. Here the CDR3 reads CASSHDSEGYTF. CDR3 nucleotides: TGCGCCAGCAGCCATGACAGCGAGGGCTACACCTTC.

This clonotype was recorded a few times. CDR3 protein: CASSYPISGGAGELFF. The CDR3, as DNA: TGTGCCAGCAGTTACCCCATTAGCGGGGGAGCCGGGGAGCTGTTTTTT. V gene TRBV6-6 combines with J gene TRBJ2-2, with 9 bases fitting TRBD2. V trimming: 2 bases; J trimming: 6 bases; junction bases outside the gene matches: 7. Germline CDR1 reads MNHNY; CDR2 reads SVGAGI (reference sequence). CDR3 length equals 16 residues.

This chain uses TRBV12-3 or TRBV12-4 with TRBJ2-7, with D perhaps TRBD2 (6 bases). Trimming shortened V by 5 bases and J by 4 bases, and 9 bases separated the two germline ends. CDR3 length: 12 amino acids. The CDR3 here is CASSPGTYEQYF. CDR3 coding DNA: TGTGCCAGCAGTCCAGGGACTTACGAGCAGTACTTC.

This clonotype appeared once. The V and J genes are TRBV30 and TRBJ1-1; TRBD1 is a possible D gene (5 bases). This CDR3 contains 11 residues. Germline-derived CDR1 and CDR2 are GTSNPN and SVGIG (reference sequence). V was pared by 8 bases and J by 4 bases, with 11 bases between. For the CDR3, the DNA is TGTGCCCGAGGGGAGGGCACTGAAGCTTTCTTT. This sequence encodes CARGEGTEAFF.

This rearrangement joins TRBV27 to TRBJ1-1, with 8 nucleotides matching TRBD1. From germline, CDR1 is MNHEY and CDR2 SMNVEV (reference sequence). The CDR3 spans 16 residues. Trimming removed 3 bases from V and 1 base from J; junction bases left unmatched: 7. In nucleotides, the CDR3 is TGTGCCAGCAGTTTTAGGACAGGGTACCAGAACACTGAAGCTTTCTTT. Translated, it gives CASSFRTGYQNTEAFF.

This chain joins TRBV11-1 and TRBJ2-7; D gene uncertain. V dropped 1 base and J dropped 1 base, with 8 bases sitting between them. CDR1 SGHAT and CDR2 FQDESV come from the germline V gene (reference sequence). This CDR3 region has 14 residues. Here the CDR3 reads CASSLEVGSYEQYF. The CDR3 DNA sequence: TGTGCCAGCAGCTTAGAGGTCGGTTCCTACGAGCAGTACTTC.

This clonotype occurred a few times. The rearrangement joins TRBV7-2 to TRBJ2-3, with D tentatively TRBD2 (5 bases). Germline V lookup: CDR1 SGHTA, CDR2 FQGNSA. Between the trimmed V and J ends, which lost 5 bases and 3 bases, there was a span of 18 bases. The CDR3 totals 16 residues. CDR3 sequence (DNA): TGTGCCAGCAGCCGACGGTACGGGGATCGGACAGATACGCAGTATTTT. Its translation is CASSRRYGDRTDTQYF. The variable domain in full, with the rest retrieved from reference TRBV7-2 and TRBJ2-3, is GAGVSQSPSNKVTEKGKDVELRCDPISGHTALYWYRQSLGQGLEFLIYFQGNSAPDKSGLPSDRFSAERTGGSVSTLTIQRTQQEDSAVYLCASSRRYGDRTDTQYFGPGTRLTVL.

This sequence joins TRBV7-9 and TRBJ2-7; weak D call: TRBD1 (6 bases). Trimming pared 4 bases from V and 2 bases from J, leaving 15 bases between. CDR1 is SEHNR, CDR2 FQNEAQ, per germline (reference sequence). The CDR3 spans 15 residues. Written as DNA, the CDR3 is TGTGCCAGCAGCTGGCGCAGGGGACCCCCCTACGAGCAGTACGTC. It encodes CASSWRRGPPYEQYV.

The J gene is TRBJ2-7, the V gene TRBV5-5; unclear D gene. The CDR3 covers 17 residues. Germline-derived CDR1 and CDR2 are SGHKS and YYEKEE (reference sequence). V dropped 4 bases and J dropped 0 bases, with 20 bases sitting between them. CDR3 sequence: CASSPGIVTPLSYEQYV. CDR3 sequence (DNA): TGTGCCAGCAGCCCTGGGATAGTCACTCCACTCTCCTACGAGCAGTACGTC.

This clonotype has a handful of counts. The chain links TRBV5-5 to TRBJ1-2; D uncertain. Trimming stripped 1 base from V and 6 bases from J, with 13 bases between. Germline V gene sequence: CDR1 SGHKS, CDR2 YYEKEE (reference sequence). This CDR3 contains 14 residues. The CDR3 coding sequence is TGTGCCAGCAGCTTGTCTCGGGGATTGGATGGCTACACCTTC. Its protein is CASSLSRGLDGYTF.

The chain combines TRBV3-1 with TRBJ1-3; D gene ambiguous. This CDR3 has 15 amino acids. V was clipped by 1 base and J by 5 bases, with 12 bases between them. Germline V gene lookup returns CDR1 LGHDT and CDR2 YNNKEL (reference sequence). CDR3 DNA: TGTGCCAGCAGCCAAGTGAACATGAAGCGAAACACCATATATTTT. Encoded protein: CASSQVNMKRNTIYF. The full variable domain, completed using reference TRBV3-1 and TRBJ1-3, is DTAVSQTPKYLVTQMGNDKSIKCEQNLGHDTMYWYKQDSKKFLKIMFSYNNKELIINETVPNRFSPKSPDKAHLNLHINSLELGDSAVYFCASSQVNMKRNTIYFGEGSWLTVV.

This clonotype was detected once. In DNA, the CDR3 is TGTGCCACCAGTCATTCCTACGAGCAGTACTTC. Translated: CATSHSYEQYF. The gene calls are TRBV15 and TRBJ2-7; D uncertain. Germline assignment: CDR1 LNHNV and CDR2 YYDKDF (reference sequence). The CDR3 runs to 11 residues. V lost 6 bases to trimming and J lost 1 base, with 4 bases between them.

The DNA for the CDR3 is TGCGCCAGCAGCTTGAGGACAGTATCTTGGAACACTGAAGCTTTCTTT. Translating it yields CASSLRTVSWNTEAFF. This chain connects TRBV5-1 to TRBJ1-1; D is possibly TRBD1 (6 bases). Germline V gene sequence: CDR1 SGHRS, CDR2 YFSETQ. Deletions cut 1 base from V and 1 base from J, with 14 bases between. This CDR3 comprises 16 residues.

This clonotype has more than one count but fewer than ten. The DNA of the CDR3 is TGTGCCAGCAGCCCGAATAATCGTGGCTACACCTTC. This translates into CASSPNNRGYTF. The rearrangement joins TRBV9 to TRBJ1-2, with D unresolved. CDR3 length: 12 residues. The ends were cut back, 4 bases at V and 7 bases at J, with 11 bases in the middle. The germline gives CDR1 SGDLS, CDR2 YYNGEE.

This clonotype was counted a single time. The CDR3 is CASSLRQDRANEQFF. For the CDR3, the DNA is TGTGCCAGCAGTTTAAGGCAGGATCGGGCCAATGAGCAGTTCTTC. J is TRBJ2-1 and V is TRBV27; D is unclear. Germline V gene sequence: CDR1 MNHEY, CDR2 SMNVEV (reference sequence). Trimming shortened V by 2 bases and J by 6 bases, and 14 bases separated the two germline ends. This CDR3 region has 15 residues.

V is TRBV5-1 and J is TRBJ1-2; TRBD1 matches at 7 bases. The CDR3 sequence is 14 residues long. Per the germline V gene, CDR1 is SGHRS and CDR2 is YFSETQ. The V and J ends lost 0 bases and 8 bases, in that order; junction bases with no gene match: 7. CDR3 nucleotide sequence: TGCGCCAGCAGCTTGGACCTAACAGGGGACGGCTACACCTTC. Encoded protein: CASSLDLTGDGYTF.

The chain has TRBV3-1 and TRBJ1-1; TRBD1 matches at 9 bases. This CDR3 contains 18 residues. Trimming took 2 bases from V and 5 from J; bases not matched to a gene: 15. Germline lookup yields CDR1 LGHDT and CDR2 YNNKEL (reference sequence). Written as DNA, the CDR3 is TGTGCCAGCAGCCAACGGATGGGGACAGGGCGCTTGTTGACTGAAGCTTTCTTT. Its protein is CASSQRMGTGRLLTEAFF.

V is TRBV3-1 and J is TRBJ1-5; tentatively, D is TRBD1 (5 bases). The CDR3 consists of 14 residues. Germline V gives CDR1 LGHDT, CDR2 YNNKEL (reference sequence). The V and J ends lost 1 base and 9 bases respectively, with 13 bases between them. The CDR3 DNA reads TGTGCCAGCAGCCAAGGGAGGGGCGGCCCGCCCCAGCATTTT. Translated: CASSQGRGGPPQHF.

This clonotype has a handful of counts. CDR3 nucleotides: TGTGCCAGCAGTTTATCCGGGACAGTGAACACTGAAGCTTTCTTT. It codes for CASSLSGTVNTEAFF. The chain combines TRBV27 with TRBJ1-1, with TRBD1 matching 7 bases. Unmatched junction bases numbered 1, after V lost 0 bases and J lost 0 bases. The CDR3 has 15 residues. Germline CDR1 reads MNHEY; CDR2 reads SMNVEV (reference sequence).

This clonotype has more than one count but fewer than ten. CDR3 coding DNA: TGTGCCAGCAGTCGGGGGACAGGGGGCGGTCAGCCCCAGCATTTT. Amino acids: CASSRGTGGGQPQHF. This chain joins TRBV12-3 or TRBV12-4 and TRBJ1-5, with 12 positions matching TRBD1. V gave up 5 bases and J gave up 6 bases; unmatched junction bases: 5. CDR3 length equals 15 residues.